These 23 T cell receptor beta chains originate from one sample sequenced in a study of blood T cell repertoires in COVID-19. Profiled with immunoSEQ multiplex PCR; TCRdb holds only in-frame clones, not every one. This sample has 350,000 to 450,000 clones, with approximately 93% found just once. Material: PBMCs or T cells enriched from blood (not recorded which). Receptors were obtained from a woman aged 40-49 years who had been exposed to COVID-19.

The chain employs TRBV19 and TRBJ1-2; D is perhaps TRBD1 (6 bases). This CDR3 comprises 12 residues. V shed 8 bases and J shed 6 bases, with 13 bases lying between them. Looked up from germline, CDR1 is LNHDA and CDR2 is SQIVND (reference sequence). CDR3 amino acids: CASEDSFDGYTF. CDR3 sequence (DNA): TGTGCCAGTGAGGACAGTTTCGATGGCTACACCTTC.

This chain joins TRBV7-6 and TRBJ2-6; the D gene is possibly TRBD1 (6 bases). CDR3 length: 16 residues. In germline, CDR1 is SGHVS, CDR2 FNYEAQ. V was pared by 3 bases and J by 0 bases, with 9 bases between. The CDR3 nucleotides are TGTGCCAGCAGCTTGGGGGCAGCCTCTGGGGCCAACGTCCTGACTTTC. Translating it yields CASSLGAASGANVLTF.

The V call is TRBV5-1, the J call TRBJ2-7; 13 positions agree with TRBD2. After removal of 0 bases from V and 1 base from J, the junction contained 4 bases not matched to a gene. The CDR3 has 17 residues. Germline CDR1 SGHRS, CDR2 YFSETQ. The CDR3 spells CASSLETSGGTSYEQYF. The CDR3 DNA sequence: TGCGCCAGCAGCTTGGAGACTAGCGGGGGGACGTCCTACGAGCAGTACTTC.

The chain recombines TRBV27 with TRBJ2-2, with 8 bases fitting TRBD2. CDR3 length equals 14 residues. V shed 4 bases, J shed 4 bases, and the junction held 2 bases outside the gene matches. Germline assignment: CDR1 MNHEY and CDR2 SMNVEV (reference sequence). The CDR3 DNA reads as TGTGCCAGCAGTTCACTAGCGGCCACCGGGGAGCTGTTTTTT. It encodes CASSSLAATGELFF.

This chain links TRBV7-8 with TRBJ2-7; 14 bases agree with TRBD2. CDR1 and CDR2 from the germline V gene are SGHVS and FQNEAQ. This CDR3 has 15 residues. The V segment lost 3 bases and the J segment 3 bases; nucleotides outside the gene matches: 1. The CDR3, as DNA: TGTGCCAGCAGCTTTGGACTAGCGGGGGGCTACGAGCAGTACTTC. Residues: CASSFGLAGGYEQYF.

The chain recombines TRBV5-1 with TRBJ2-3, with D perhaps TRBD1 (6 bases). The germline V gene encodes CDR1 SGHRS and CDR2 YFSETQ. The CDR3 runs 14 residues. Trimming removed 1 base at V and 5 bases at J, with 11 bases between. The CDR3 loop is CASSLNRAQDTQYF. The CDR3 region has the DNA TGCGCCAGCAGCTTGAACAGGGCACAAGATACGCAGTATTTT.

The chain joins TRBV30 to TRBJ1-5; D is unclear. Germline loops: CDR1 GTSNPN, CDR2 SVGIG (reference sequence). V lost 2 bases, J lost 7 bases, and 12 bases lay in between. The CDR3 sequence is 13 residues long. The CDR3 sequence: CAWSSGNLQPQHF. For the CDR3, the DNA is TGTGCCTGGAGTAGCGGGAATTTACAGCCCCAGCATTTT.

The V call is TRBV2, the J call TRBJ1-5, with 10 bases fitting TRBD1. Germline CDR1 and CDR2: SNHLY and FYNNEI. With 6 bases clipped from V and 3 bases from J, the junction kept 5 bases outside the gene matches. The CDR3 has 15 amino acids. CDR3 amino acids: CASRTGGPANQPQHF. The CDR3 DNA reads as TGTGCCAGCAGGACAGGGGGCCCGGCCAATCAGCCCCAGCATTTT.

This chain links TRBV10-3 with TRBJ1-1, with a tentative D call TRBD1 (6 bases). The CDR3 is 14 residues long. Trimming pared 6 bases from V and 0 bases from J, leaving 11 bases between. The germline V gene has CDR1 ENHRY and CDR2 SYGVKD. The CDR3 DNA sequence: TGTGCCATCAGGGAAGGGGGATTGAACACTGAAGCTTTCTTT. Protein product: CAIREGGLNTEAFF.

The rearrangement uses TRBV9 and TRBJ2-1, with 10 bases matching TRBD2. The J segment lost 8 bases and the V segment lost 3 bases, leaving 8 bases of the junction unmatched. Germline V gene sequence: CDR1 SGDLS, CDR2 YYNGEE. The CDR3 consists of 15 residues. Written as DNA, the CDR3 is TGTGCCAGCAGCGCGACTCCCGGACTAGCGGATGAGCAGTTCTTC. It specifies CASSATPGLADEQFF.

The V call is TRBV19, the J call TRBJ1-3; weak D call: TRBD1 (6 bases). Trimming pared 6 bases from V and 4 bases from J, leaving 16 bases between. Germline V gives CDR1 LNHDA, CDR2 SQIVND (reference sequence). This CDR3 has 15 residues. CDR3 nucleotide sequence: TGTGCCAGTAGCCGAGGGGGGGCGCGGGGAAACACCATATATTTT. As protein: CASSRGGARGNTIYF.

This clone has just one count. The chain links TRBV29-1 to TRBJ2-7, with D maybe TRBD2 (6 bases). Germline CDR1 SQVTM, CDR2 ANQGSEA. The germline V and J ends were trimmed by 4 bases and 3 bases, with 7 bases remaining between them. The CDR3 has 11 amino acids. The CDR3 loop is CSVVGGYEQYF. CDR3 in DNA: TGCAGCGTTGTGGGAGGCTACGAGCAGTACTTC.

This chain connects TRBV4-1 to TRBJ1-4; D remains ambiguous. Per the germline V gene, CDR1 is MGHRA and CDR2 is YSYEKL. The CDR3 spans 15 residues. V lost 3 bases to trimming and J lost 7 bases, with 15 bases between them. The CDR3 bases are TGCGCCAGCAGCCAGCCAGACGGCTCGGGTGAAAAACTGTTTTTT. Protein sequence: CASSQPDGSGEKLFF.

This rearrangement joins TRBV19 to TRBJ2-3; D is perhaps TRBD2 (6 bases). V lost 4 bases to trimming and J lost 1 base, with 15 bases between them. The CDR3 consists of 16 residues. Germline V gene sequence: CDR1 LNHDA, CDR2 SQIVND (reference sequence). The CDR3, as DNA: TGTGCCAGTAGTACCTTTAGCGGTTCTCGCACAGATACGCAGTATTTT. It yields the protein CASSTFSGSRTDTQYF.

The V gene is TRBV18, the J gene TRBJ1-1; 9 bases fit TRBD1. CDR1 is KGHSH, CDR2 LQKENI, per germline. V dropped 4 bases and J dropped 3; count of bases not matched to a gene: 3. This CDR3 has 14 amino acids. DNA for the CDR3: TGTGCCAGCTCACTTGACAGGGGGTACACTGAAGCTTTCTTT. This codes for CASSLDRGYTEAFF.

The CDR3 DNA is TGTGCCAGTAGTATATTCAGCGGAGGAAGGACTGAAGCTTTCTTT. The encoded protein is CASSIFSGGRTEAFF. This rearrangement joins TRBV19 to TRBJ1-1; no clear D gene. V was shortened by 2 bases and J by 5 bases, with 15 bases between the two germline ends. The CDR3 has 15 amino acids. Germline V gene sequence: CDR1 LNHDA, CDR2 SQIVND (reference sequence).

V is TRBV9 and J is TRBJ1-3; D gene uncertain. CDR3 length equals 16 residues. In germline, CDR1 is SGDLS, CDR2 YYNGEE. V lost 1 base to trimming and J lost 4 bases, with 15 bases between them. The CDR3 DNA follows: TGTGCCAGCAGCGTAAGCGGGGTAGTTAGCGGAAACACCATATATTTT. Translating gives CASSVSGVVSGNTIYF.

The chain combines TRBV11-3 with TRBJ1-1; tentative D call: TRBD1 (5 bases). The CDR3 totals 15 residues. V was trimmed by 6 bases and J by 1 base, leaving 15 bases between them. CDR1 and CDR2 (germline): SGHNT, YENEEA. CDR3 coding DNA: TGTGCCAGCAGTCCCGGGGGGGGAACGAACACTGAAGCTTTCTTT. It codes for CASSPGGGTNTEAFF.

The chain carries TRBV6-2 or TRBV6-3 and TRBJ1-1, with 8 nucleotides matching TRBD1. V lost 2 bases to trimming and J lost 0 bases; unmatched junction nucleotides: 5. CDR1 and CDR2 (germline): MNHEY, SVGEGT. This CDR3 is built from 16 residues. This CDR3 is CASSYRPDRVNTEAFF. The DNA for the CDR3 is TGTGCCAGCAGTTACCGGCCGGACAGGGTGAACACTGAAGCTTTCTTT.

This chain links TRBV9 with TRBJ1-2; 7 bases are shared with TRBD1. This CDR3 spans 13 amino acids. The V gene's germline CDR1 is SGDLS and CDR2 YYNGEE. The trim removed 4 bases at V and 6 bases at J, leaving 6 bases unmatched. The CDR3 nucleotides read TGTGCCAGCAGCCTCCGGGACAGTGATGGCTACACCTTC. Translation gives CASSLRDSDGYTF.

The chain uses TRBV10-2 and TRBJ2-2; D is possibly TRBD1 (6 bases). With 7 bases removed from V and 6 bases from J, the gap between germline ends came to 15 bases. The germline V gene encodes CDR1 WSHSY and CDR2 SAAADI. The CDR3 runs 14 residues. The DNA for the CDR3 is TGCGCCAGCAAGGCAGGGGAGCGTCCCGGGGAGCTGTTTTTT. Its translation is CASKAGERPGELFF.

The chain uses TRBV11-3 and TRBJ2-6; D is uncertain. This CDR3 has 15 residues. Between the trimmed V and J ends, which lost 3 bases and 0 bases, there was a span of 6 bases. CDR1 is SGHNT and CDR2 is YENEEA in the germline V gene. CDR3: CASSFAGSGANVLTF. CDR3 nucleotide sequence: TGTGCCAGCAGCTTCGCAGGCTCTGGGGCCAACGTCCTGACTTTC. Full variable domain (missing parts from reference TRBV11-3 and TRBJ2-6): EAGVVQSPRYKIIEKKQPVAFWCNPISGHNTLYWYLQNLGQGPELLIRYENEEAVDDSQLPKDRFSAERLKGVDSTLKIQPAELGDSAVYLCASSFAGSGANVLTFGAGSRLTVL.

This chain links TRBV19 with TRBJ1-1; D gene uncertain. The V end was cut by 1 base, the J end by 2 bases, with 11 bases between. Germline V gives CDR1 LNHDA, CDR2 SQIVND (reference sequence). The CDR3 contains 15 residues. CDR3 in DNA: TGTGCCAGTAGTATAGGATCCCCGGGTAACACTGAAGCTTTCTTT. Protein product: CASSIGSPGNTEAFF.